This T cell receptor beta chain was sequenced in a study of Graves' ophthalmopathy and Graves' hyperthyroidism. Many counts were recorded for this clonotype. Researchers turned away patients with other autoimmune diseases, uncontrolled infections, pregnancy or lactation. For repertoire sequencing, the TCR beta CDR3 regions were amplified from RNA transcripts. Investigators did first-round RT-PCR with HTBI primers, then second-round multiplex PCR. From the multiplex PCR reads, TCRdb called clonotypes with MiXCR, one entry per CDR3 protein. This table holds roughly 400,000 distinct CDR3 sequences, approximately 15% found once. The sample consisted of peripheral blood. This clonotype was obtained from a woman between 18 and 30 years old with stable Graves' hyperthyroidism.

The DNA of the CDR3 is TGTGCCAGTTCAGGGGTGGATACTGAAGCTTTCTTT. It encodes CASSGVDTEAFF. V is TRBV6-1 and J is TRBJ1-1; TRBD1 might be the D (6 bases). This CDR3 spans 12 amino acids. Germline V gene data show CDR1 as MNHNS and CDR2 as SASEGT. The V and J ends lost 9 bases and 5 bases respectively, with 13 bases between them.